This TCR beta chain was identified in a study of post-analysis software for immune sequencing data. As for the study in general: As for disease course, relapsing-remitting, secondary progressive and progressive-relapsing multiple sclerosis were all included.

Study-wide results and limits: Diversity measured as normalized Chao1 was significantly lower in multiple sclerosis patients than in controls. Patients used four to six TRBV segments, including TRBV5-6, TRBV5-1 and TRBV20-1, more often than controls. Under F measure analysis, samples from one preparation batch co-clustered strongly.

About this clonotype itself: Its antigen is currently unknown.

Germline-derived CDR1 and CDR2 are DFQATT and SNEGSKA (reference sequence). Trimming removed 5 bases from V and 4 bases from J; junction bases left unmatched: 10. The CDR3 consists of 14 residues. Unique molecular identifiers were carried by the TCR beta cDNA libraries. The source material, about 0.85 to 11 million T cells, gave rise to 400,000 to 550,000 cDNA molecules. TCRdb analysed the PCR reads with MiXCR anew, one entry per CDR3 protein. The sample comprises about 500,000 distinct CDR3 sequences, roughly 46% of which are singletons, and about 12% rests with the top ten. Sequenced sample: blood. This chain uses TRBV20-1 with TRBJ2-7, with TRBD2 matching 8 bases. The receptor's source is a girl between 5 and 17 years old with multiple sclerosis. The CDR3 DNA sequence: TGCAGTGCTGCCAAAAGCGGGAGAATATACGAGCAGTACTTC. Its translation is CSAAKSGRIYEQYF.